These 29 T cell receptor beta chains were sequenced from one sample in a study of T cell responses to AZD1222 COVID-19 vaccine. Sequencing was performed with immunoSEQ multiplex PCR; in TCRdb, only in-frame clones are kept and a portion is missing. The repertoire holds tens of thousands of clones, with about 92% as singletons. This sample comprised peripheral blood, obtained 28 days after the second AZD1222 dose. All receptors come from an adult who received the AZD1222 COVID-19 vaccine.

The gene calls are TRBV18 and TRBJ1-2; 8 positions match TRBD1. Germline V gene sequence: CDR1 KGHSH, CDR2 LQKENI. V gave up 5 bases and J gave up 3 bases; unmatched junction bases: 2. CDR3 length equals 13 residues. The CDR3 spells CASSLTGDYGYTF. The CDR3 DNA is TGTGCCAGCTCATTGACAGGGGACTATGGCTACACCTTC.

This clone was counted a single time. The chain employs TRBV19 and TRBJ2-1; D tentatively reads TRBD1 or TRBD2 (5 bases each). CDR1 is LNHDA, CDR2 SQIVND, per germline (reference sequence). With 5 bases removed from V and 2 bases from J, the gap between germline ends came to 19 bases. This CDR3 has 17 residues. This CDR3 reads CASSSLGARAAYNEQFF. CDR3 nucleotides: TGTGCCAGTAGTTCCCTCGGGGCCAGAGCGGCCTACAATGAGCAGTTCTTC.

The V and J genes are TRBV11-2 and TRBJ2-2; unclear D gene. V dropped 5 bases and J dropped 0 bases, with 7 bases sitting between them. This CDR3 has 14 amino acids. CDR1 is SGHAT and CDR2 is FQNNGV in the germline V gene. The CDR3 region is CASSRGSNTGELFF. The CDR3 nucleotides read TGTGCCAGCAGCCGTGGGTCGAACACCGGGGAGCTGTTTTTT.

The chain couples TRBV25-1 to TRBJ1-2, with 7 positions matching TRBD1. This CDR3 is 15 amino acids long. CDR1 MGHDK and CDR2 SYGVNS come from the germline V gene. Trimming took 3 bases from V and 2 from J; bases not matched to a gene: 6. The CDR3 loop reads CASSDTRQGNYGYTF. The CDR3 DNA is TGTGCCAGCAGTGATACCCGACAGGGAAACTATGGCTACACCTTC.

The chain carries TRBV11-2 and TRBJ1-3, with D tentatively TRBD1 (5 bases). The germline gives CDR1 SGHAT, CDR2 FQNNGV. The CDR3 covers 16 residues. Trimming shortened V by 6 bases and J by 2 bases, and 17 bases separated the two germline ends. CDR3 nucleotides: TGTGCCAGCAGGCCACTACAGGATTTCCCTGGAAACACCATATATTTT. This sequence encodes CASRPLQDFPGNTIYF.

This clone was recorded only once. The chain recombines TRBV18 with TRBJ2-1; 9 bases map to TRBD1. Germline V gene data show CDR1 as KGHSH and CDR2 as LQKENI. The CDR3 is made up of 14 amino acids. The J segment lost 6 bases and the V segment lost 6 bases, leaving 6 bases of the junction unmatched. CDR3 amino acids: CASSKTGGGNEQFF. As DNA, the CDR3 is TGTGCCAGCTCCAAGACAGGGGGGGGCAATGAGCAGTTCTTC. Variable domain in full (rest from reference TRBV18 and TRBJ2-1): NAGVMQNPRHLVRRRGQEARLRCSPMKGHSHVYWYRQLPEEGLKFMVYLQKENIIDESGMPKERFSAEFPKEGPSILRIQQVVRGDSAAYFCASSKTGGGNEQFFGPGTRLTVL.

The chain has TRBV2 and TRBJ1-1; TRBD1 agrees at 9 bases. Per germline, CDR1 SNHLY and CDR2 FYNNEI. J was trimmed by 0 bases and V by 6 bases; bases with no gene match: 8. This CDR3 region has 16 residues. Here the CDR3 DNA reads TGTGCCAGCAGGTCCGGGACAGGGCTTGTGAACACTGAAGCTTTCTTT. This gives the protein CASRSGTGLVNTEAFF.

The chain is built from TRBV19 and TRBJ1-5; tentatively, D is TRBD1 (5 bases). V lost 3 bases to trimming and J lost 1 base, with 22 bases between them. Germline CDR1 reads LNHDA; CDR2 reads SQIVND (reference sequence). This CDR3 contains 19 residues. The CDR3 coding sequence is TGTGCCAGTAGTATGGTGGGGCCAGCCGGACGGAGGAGCAATCAGCCCCAGCATTTT. Translated: CASSMVGPAGRRSNQPQHF. Drawing the rest from reference TRBV19 and TRBJ1-5, the complete variable domain is DGGITQSPKYLFRKEGQNVTLSCEQNLNHDAMYWYRQDPGQGLRLIYYSQIVNDFQKGDIAEGYSVSREKKESFPLTVTSAQKNPTAFYLCASSMVGPAGRRSNQPQHFGDGTRLSIL.

The chain uses TRBV10-3 and TRBJ1-2, with D perhaps matching TRBD1 (5 bases). The length of the CDR3 is 12 residues. Trimming stripped 11 bases from V and 8 bases from J, with 18 bases between. Germline V CDR1 and CDR2: ENHRY, SYGVKD. The CDR3 sequence: CASVGGDRGYTF. The DNA for the CDR3 is TGTGCCTCCGTGGGGGGGGATCGGGGCTACACCTTC.

The V gene is TRBV2, the J gene TRBJ1-2; D possibly corresponds to TRBD1 (5 bases). CDR3 length: 15 residues. Germline CDR1 and CDR2: SNHLY and FYNNEI. V was clipped by 6 bases and J by 6 bases, with 20 bases between them. The CDR3 DNA reads as TGTGCCAGCAGCCGAGGCCCCCCGACAGAGGATGGCTACACCTTC. Protein product: CASSRGPPTEDGYTF.

J is TRBJ1-3 and V is TRBV23-1; unclear D gene. TRBV23-1 is an open reading frame whose function is uncertain. The ends were cut back, 3 bases at V and 0 bases at J, with 18 bases in the middle. This CDR3 region has 18 residues. For the CDR3, the DNA is TGCGCCAGCAGTCATCCCCGGTGCGCGATCTCCTCTGGAAACACCATATATTTT. Translating gives CASSHPRCAISSGNTIYF.

The CDR3 nucleotides are TGTGCCAGCAGTGATTCAGGGGGGCGAAGCAATCAGCCCCAGCATTTT. It translates to CASSDSGGRSNQPQHF. The V and J genes are TRBV2 and TRBJ1-5, with TRBD1 matching over 7 bases. The CDR3 is 16 amino acids. Trimming cost V 3 bases and J 1 base; bases outside gene matches: 6. The V gene's germline CDR1 is SNHLY and CDR2 FYNNEI.

The rearrangement uses TRBV19 and TRBJ2-1, with TRBD2 as a possible D gene (5 bases). The germline V and J ends were trimmed by 3 bases and 0 bases, with 6 bases remaining between them. From germline, CDR1 is LNHDA and CDR2 SQIVND (reference sequence). This CDR3 is 14 amino acids long. CDR3 sequence: CASSMGSSYNEQFF. The DNA of the CDR3 is TGTGCCAGTAGTATGGGGAGCTCCTACAATGAGCAGTTCTTC.

The gene calls are TRBV7-9 and TRBJ1-5, with 7 nucleotides matching TRBD1. Germline CDR1 SEHNR, CDR2 FQNEAQ (reference sequence). The V segment lost 5 bases and the J segment 3 bases; nucleotides outside the gene matches: 10. The CDR3 sequence is 16 residues long. The CDR3 protein is CASSREGGGPNQPQHF. The CDR3 DNA sequence: TGTGCCAGCAGCCGGGAGGGAGGGGGCCCCAATCAGCCCCAGCATTTT.

The V and J genes are TRBV12-3 or TRBV12-4 and TRBJ1-2; a possible D gene is TRBD1 (5 bases). The CDR3 runs to 13 residues. With 6 bases removed from V and 7 bases from J, the gap between germline ends came to 15 bases. CDR3: CASSPLIRVGYTF. The CDR3 DNA follows: TGTGCCAGCAGCCCACTAATCAGGGTTGGCTACACCTTC.

CDR3 residues: CSAQGGRLADVFEQFF. In DNA, the CDR3 is TGCAGCGCTCAGGGAGGGAGACTAGCGGATGTATTTGAGCAGTTCTTC. This chain connects TRBV29-1 to TRBJ2-1; 9 bases map to TRBD2. Germline V CDR1 and CDR2: SQVTM, ANQGSEA. This CDR3 has 16 amino acids. Losses at the gene ends were 7 bases for V and 9 bases for J; bases not matched to a gene: 19.

The rearrangement links TRBV4-1 to TRBJ2-1, with TRBD1 matching 7 bases. This CDR3 is built from 15 residues. Trimming cost V 4 bases and J 5 bases; bases outside gene matches: 8. Germline V lookup: CDR1 MGHRA, CDR2 YSYEKL. The CDR3, as DNA: TGCGCCAGCAGCCCTGACAGGGAATGGGACAATGAGCAGTTCTTC. Its protein is CASSPDREWDNEQFF.

The chain combines TRBV7-2 with TRBJ1-2; D is unclear. Germline CDR1 is SGHTA and CDR2 is FQGNSA. This CDR3 comprises 13 residues. With 2 bases removed from V and 4 bases from J, the gap between germline ends came to 8 bases. CDR3 loop: CASSLRLGYGYTF. In nucleotides, the CDR3 is TGTGCCAGCAGCTTAAGGCTGGGCTATGGCTACACCTTC. Full variable domain (rest looked up from reference TRBV7-2 and TRBJ1-2): GAGVSQSPSNKVTEKGKDVELRCDPISGHTALYWYRQSLGQGLEFLIYFQGNSAPDKSGLPSDRFSAERTGGSVSTLTIQRTQQEDSAVYLCASSLRLGYGYTFGSGTRLTVV.

The chain links TRBV2 to TRBJ2-5, with TRBD1 identical over 12 bases. This CDR3 has 19 amino acids. Germline-derived CDR1 and CDR2 are SNHLY and FYNNEI. The junction had 14 bases not matched to a gene; V was cut back by 4 bases and J by 2 bases. CDR3 residues: CASSALMGDRGRPQETQYF. The CDR3 DNA reads as TGTGCCAGCAGTGCGCTTATGGGGGACAGGGGGCGACCACAAGAGACCCAGTACTTC.

The J gene is TRBJ1-3, the V gene TRBV3-1 (or the pseudogene TRBV3-2); D not certain. Germline assignment: CDR1 LGHDT and CDR2 YNNKEL (reference sequence). The CDR3 is made up of 11 amino acids. The germline V and J ends were trimmed by 0 bases and 14 bases, with 8 bases remaining between them. The CDR3 reads CASSQEAELYF. CDR3 in DNA: TGTGCCAGCAGCCAAGAGGCAGAACTATATTTT.

The chain recombines TRBV5-6 with TRBJ1-4; perhaps TRBD1 as D (5 bases). With 3 bases removed from V and 5 bases from J, the gap between germline ends came to 14 bases. Germline V CDR1 and CDR2: SGHDT, YYEEEE. The CDR3 is 15 residues long. DNA for the CDR3: TGTGCCAGCAGCTGGGGTGGCCAGGGCAATGAAAAACTGTTTTTT. It specifies CASSWGGQGNEKLFF.

Details on this clone: One junction end disagrees with the germline gene, perhaps due to a read error. The rearrangement joins TRBV11-3 to TRBJ1-6; weak D call: TRBD1 (5 bases). The CDR3 spans 9 residues. Germline V gene lookup returns CDR1 SGHNT and CDR2 YENEEA. Here the CDR3 reads CACSGAPNF. Here the CDR3 DNA reads TGTGCCTGTAGTGGGGCTCCAAACTTT.

This chain joins TRBV27 and TRBJ2-1, with 8 bases that match TRBD2. CDR3 size: 16 residues. The V and J ends lost 6 bases and 7 bases, in that order; junction bases with no gene match: 14. From germline, CDR1 is MNHEY and CDR2 SMNVEV (reference sequence). The CDR3 loop is CASSPLGRGGLNEQFF. In DNA form, the CDR3 reads TGTGCCAGCAGCCCGCTTGGACGGGGGGGCCTTAATGAGCAGTTCTTC.

In this sample, this clone turned up once. This chain links TRBV19 with TRBJ1-5, with TRBD1 as a possible D gene (5 bases). With 7 bases removed from V and 1 base from J, the gap between germline ends came to 17 bases. Germline V gene data show CDR1 as LNHDA and CDR2 as SQIVND (reference sequence). The CDR3 has 16 residues. The CDR3 DNA is TGTGCCAGTACCAATCCGTGGAGGGGCAGCAATCAGCCCCAGCATTTT. As protein: CASTNPWRGSNQPQHF.

The rearrangement uses TRBV6-5 and TRBJ1-2, with TRBD1 matching 7 bases. CDR3 size: 14 residues. From germline, CDR1 is MNHEY and CDR2 SVGAGI. Trimming removed 5 bases from V and 3 bases from J; junction bases left unmatched: 6. The CDR3 here is CASSRDRVDYGYTF. CDR3 nucleotides: TGTGCCAGCAGTCGAGACAGGGTGGACTATGGCTACACCTTC.

The chain employs TRBV13 and TRBJ1-5; maybe TRBD1 (5 bases). V was trimmed by 6 bases and J by 0 bases, leaving 12 bases between them. The CDR3 covers 15 residues. Germline-derived CDR1 and CDR2 are PRHDT and FYEKMQ (reference sequence). The CDR3 nucleotides are TGTGCCAGCAGTCGTAAACAGGATAGCAATCAGCCCCAGCATTTT. Encoded protein: CASSRKQDSNQPQHF.

The V gene is TRBV3-1 (or the pseudogene TRBV3-2), the J gene TRBJ1-1, with D unclear. V shed 0 bases and J shed 5 bases, with 7 bases lying between them. Germline V gives CDR1 LGHDT, CDR2 YNNKEL (reference sequence). This CDR3 has 13 residues. Here the CDR3 DNA reads TGTGCCAGCAGCCAAGATTACGGGACTGAAGCTTTCTTT. Amino acid sequence: CASSQDYGTEAFF.

The chain uses TRBV4-2 and TRBJ1-3; D uncertain. The CDR3 is made up of 14 amino acids. Trimming took off 3 bases at V and 4 bases at J, with 10 bases between the two ends. Germline V gene data show CDR1 as LGHNA and CDR2 as YNFKEQ. The CDR3 loop reads CASSHPLGGNTIYF. As DNA, the CDR3 is TGTGCCAGCAGCCATCCCCTAGGGGGAAACACCATATATTTT.

The V and J genes are TRBV7-6 and TRBJ2-1, with D possibly being TRBD1 (6 bases). Trimming pared 1 base from V and 5 bases from J, leaving 12 bases between. The CDR3 spans 15 residues. Germline assignment: CDR1 SGHVS and CDR2 FNYEAQ. CDR3 sequence (DNA): TGTGCCAGCAGCTTAGGAGGGGGTGCCAACAATGAGCAGTTCTTC. Residues: CASSLGGGANNEQFF.